The clone carrying this T cell receptor beta chain was observed a few times. This sample is drawn from a study of shared T cell receptors in the human thymus. Assay: immunoSEQ multiplex PCR; the TCRdb copy retains only in-frame clones and omits some. The sample contains 500,000 to 550,000 clones, 75% to 85% of which appear only once. CDR1 SEHNR and CDR2 FQNEAQ come from the germline V gene (reference sequence). V shed 1 base, J shed 5 bases, and the junction held 8 bases outside the gene matches. The CDR3 loop spans 15 amino acids. Another study also made use of these data, one on human thymus T cells. That study reports: Thymic resections from corrective heart surgery supplied the tissue.

The V gene is TRBV7-9, the J gene TRBJ2-7, with 7 bases lining up with TRBD2. Sequencing was done on a sample of thymocytes. This receptor was identified in a boy under two years old with a congenital heart defect. CDR3: CASSLGREPRDEQYF. As DNA, the CDR3 is TGTGCCAGCAGCTTAGGGCGGGAGCCCCGGGACGAGCAGTACTTC.